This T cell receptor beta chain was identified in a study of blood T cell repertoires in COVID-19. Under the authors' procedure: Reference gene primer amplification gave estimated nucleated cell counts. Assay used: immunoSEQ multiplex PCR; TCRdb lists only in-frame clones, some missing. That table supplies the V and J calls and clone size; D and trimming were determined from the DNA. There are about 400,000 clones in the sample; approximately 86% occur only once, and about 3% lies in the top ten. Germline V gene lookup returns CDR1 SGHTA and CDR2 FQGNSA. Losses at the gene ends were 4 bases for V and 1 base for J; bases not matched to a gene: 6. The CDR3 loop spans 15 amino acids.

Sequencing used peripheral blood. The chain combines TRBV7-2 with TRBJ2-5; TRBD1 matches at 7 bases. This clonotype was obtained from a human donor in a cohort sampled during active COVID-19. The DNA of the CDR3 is TGTGCCAGCAGCTCTGAGGGGGCGGCCCAAGAGACCCAGTACTTC. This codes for CASSSEGAAQETQYF. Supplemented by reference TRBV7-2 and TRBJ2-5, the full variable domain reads GAGVSQSPSNKVTEKGKDVELRCDPISGHTALYWYRQSLGQGLEFLIYFQGNSAPDKSGLPSDRFSAERTGGSVSTLTIQRTQQEDSAVYLCASSSEGAAQETQYFGPGTRLLVL.